The present entry profiles one TCR beta chain with its context. Its specificity is unknown. The sample originates from a study of cytomegalovirus exposure and HLA in healthy donors. About the study: A preliminary data release comprised 91 million or so unique TCRs obtained from HLA-typed donors.

Study-wide results and limits: Later analysis identified several of the most significant clusters that appeared linked to common viral pathogens.

Despite likely unrecorded immune exposures, the donors were nominally healthy at the time of sampling. 13 Jbeta primers and 60 Vbeta primers were used for the PCR. How the authors handled the data: The authors later counted about 80 million unique TCR beta chains, some 10 million of them shared. Some clones are missing from TCRdb's copy, which holds only in-frame ones; the method was immunoSEQ multiplex PCR. Clonal size and the V and J genes are those of that table, whereas D and trimming came from the DNA. The sample shows just under 65,000 clones, over 75% of them seen only once. Per germline, CDR1 SGHRS and CDR2 YFSETQ. Germline trimming cut 3 bases from V and 2 bases from J; bases unmatched to any gene: 2. The CDR3 sequence is 14 residues long.

The receptor comes from a woman aged 30 to 39 in good health and CMV-seronegative. The chain is built from TRBV5-1 and TRBJ1-3, with 7 bases aligning to TRBD1. The sample was PBMCs. CDR3 DNA: TGCGCCAGCAGCTCAGGGGGGACTGGAAACACCATATATTTT. Its protein product is CASSSGGTGNTIYF.